The source of this T cell receptor (beta chain) is a study of radiotherapy plus CTLA-4 blockade in lung cancer. About the research overall: Of the patients, more than 15% showed objective responses and around 32% attained disease control. Overall study results and limits: Radiotherapy was combined with ipilimumab, and tumor-derived TCR clones then expanded in blood. In blood, early T cell clone dynamics reportedly predicted response best, together with interferon-beta.

Clones were sequenced by immunoSEQ multiplex PCR, and TCRdb holds only the in-frame ones, with some missing. The table records about 67,000 clones, around 77% of them present only once. CTLA-4 blockade with ipilimumab, together with focal radiation, was given to patients with chemo-refractory metastatic non-small-cell lung cancer. V lost 9 bases and J lost 0, with 13 bases in between. Germline CDR1 reads MNHEY; CDR2 reads SVGAGI. This CDR3 is built from 14 residues. As concerns this clone: Its antigen is not known.

This chain links TRBV6-5 with TRBJ2-3, with a possible D match to TRBD2 (6 bases). The clonotype originates from a human donor with non-small cell lung cancer whose response to radiotherapy plus ipilimumab could not be evaluated. Some clones in this sample may be carry-over from other donors' samples. The source material was peripheral blood, sampled from a patient treated with radiotherapy plus ipilimumab. CDR3: CASSDYRSTDTQYF. Here the CDR3 DNA reads TGTGCCAGTTCGGACTACCGAAGCACAGATACGCAGTATTTT.